These T cell receptor beta chains were read from a single sample in a study of shared clonotypes between healthy human individuals. Measured with immunoSEQ multiplex PCR; TCRdb has only the in-frame clones, and not every one. This table has about 1,500,000 clones, over 95% appearing once. Sample: naive CD4+ T cells sorted from blood. The receptors derive from a young man in good health. The CDR3 runs from the conserved cysteine through the conserved F or W. D genes are given only for firm matches. The size of a clone is reported for some rows only, either as once, few or many, or as a class for expanded clones.

v_gene,j_gene,len,abundance,d_gene,CDR3aa,CDR3nt
TRBV10-3,TRBJ1-2,12,NA,NA,CASSLWPDGYTF,TGTGCCAGCAGTTTATGGCCCGATGGCTACACCTTC
TRBV5-1,TRBJ1-4,18,NA,TRBD1,CASSWGQGRAATNEKLFF,TGCGCCAGCAGCTGGGGACAGGGGAGGGCTGCAACTAATGAAAAACTGTTTTTT
TRBV5-1,TRBJ2-1,12,NA,NA,CASSLSHNEQFF,TGCGCCAGCAGCTTGAGCCACAATGAGCAGTTCTTC
TRBV10-2,TRBJ1-1,12,NA,NA,CASRDGNTEAFF,TGCGCCTCACGGGATGGGAACACTGAAGCTTTCTTT
TRBV13,TRBJ1-4,15,NA,TRBD1,CASSSAGQANEKLFF,TGTGCCAGCAGCTCCGCCGGACAGGCTAATGAAAAACTGTTTTTT
TRBV9,TRBJ1-4,16,NA,TRBD1,CASSAKTGLPGEKLFF,TGTGCCAGCAGCGCTAAGACAGGGCTGCCAGGCGAAAAACTGTTTTTT
TRBV19,TRBJ2-7,13,NA,NA,CASSLAGLYEQYF,TGTGCCAGTAGTTTGGCAGGTCTCTACGAGCAGTACTTC
TRBV7-2,TRBJ2-1,17,NA,NA,CASSLRLGGGSYNEQFF,TGTGCCAGCAGCTTGCGCCTCGGAGGGGGCTCCTACAATGAGCAGTTCTTC
TRBV6-6,TRBJ2-3,16,NA,TRBD1,CASSLGQGPRTDTQYF,TGTGCCAGCAGCCTAGGACAGGGGCCCAGAACAGATACGCAGTATTTT
TRBV7-8,TRBJ1-1,16,NA,NA,CASSLESGRVWTEAFF,TGTGCCAGCAGCTTAGAGTCGGGCAGGGTATGGACTGAAGCTTTCTTT
TRBV5-1,TRBJ2-3,18,NA,TRBD2,CASSLGLAGGLSRDTQYF,TGCGCCAGCAGCTTAGGGCTAGCGGGAGGGCTGAGTAGGGATACGCAGTATTTT
TRBV10-3,TRBJ2-1,15,once,NA,CAIRSPSASYNEQFF,TGTGCCATCAGGAGCCCTAGCGCGTCCTACAATGAGCAGTTCTTC
TRBV5-4,TRBJ2-1,15,NA,TRBD1,CASISGQGSLNEQFF,TGTGCCAGCATTTCTGGACAGGGGTCTTTGAATGAGCAGTTCTTC
TRBV18,TRBJ1-5,13,NA,NA,CASSGQGNQPQHF,TGTGCCAGCTCTGGGCAGGGGAATCAGCCCCAGCATTTT
TRBV7-2,TRBJ1-5,18,NA,NA,CASSKQLPGHLWGQPQHF,TGTGCCAGCAGCAAGCAACTCCCGGGACACCTCTGGGGTCAGCCCCAGCATTTT
TRBV7-6,TRBJ2-3,13,NA,NA,CASSPFGHDTQYF,TGTGCCAGCAGCCCTTTTGGCCATGATACGCAGTATTTT
TRBV7-3,TRBJ2-1,15,NA,NA,CASSLRRGEGNEQFF,TGTGCCAGCAGCTTAAGGAGGGGGGAAGGCAATGAGCAGTTCTTC
TRBV7-6,TRBJ2-2,21,NA,TRBD2,CASSPLEAGTTPISNTGELFF,TGTGCCAGCAGCCCTCTGGAAGCCGGGACTACCCCTATTTCGAACACCGGGGAGCTGTTTTTT
TRBV5-4,TRBJ2-7,16,NA,NA,CASSLKRGSGSYEQYF,TGTGCCAGCAGCTTGAAGAGGGGAAGCGGCTCCTACGAGCAGTACTTC
TRBV9,TRBJ1-2,14,NA,NA,CASSATQGYYGYTF,TGTGCCAGCAGCGCTACCCAGGGATACTATGGCTACACCTTC
TRBV2,TRBJ2-1,14,NA,NA,CASSVSMSVNEQFF,TGTGCCAGCAGTGTTAGTATGTCGGTTAATGAGCAGTTCTTC
TRBV7-9,TRBJ2-4,15,NA,TRBD1,CASSAYQGAVDIQYF,TGTGCCAGCAGCGCCTACCAGGGGGCGGTGGACATTCAGTACTTC
TRBV9,TRBJ2-3,15,NA,TRBD1,CASSVGTGGTDTQYF,TGTGCCAGCAGCGTGGGGACAGGGGGAACAGATACGCAGTATTTT
TRBV5-1,TRBJ2-2,15,NA,TRBD1,CASRAPGGYTGELFF,TGCGCCAGCAGGGCCCCAGGGGGCTACACCGGGGAGCTGTTTTTT
TRBV7-2,TRBJ2-5,15,NA,NA,CASSLVLQGTETQYF,TGTGCCAGCAGCTTAGTCCTACAGGGTACGGAGACCCAGTACTTC
TRBV5-4,TRBJ2-1,15,NA,NA,CASSLTGGSNNEQFF,TGTGCCAGCAGCCTAACAGGCGGGTCCAACAATGAGCAGTTCTTC
TRBV9,TRBJ2-1,15,NA,NA,CASSVVTSSYNEQFF,TGTGCCAGCAGCGTAGTAACTAGTTCCTACAATGAGCAGTTCTTC
TRBV11-3,TRBJ2-5,15,NA,TRBD2,CASSPGTSVVETQYF,TGTGCCAGCAGCCCCGGGACTAGCGTAGTGGAGACCCAGTACTTC
TRBV7-2,TRBJ2-2,14,NA,NA,CASRLAANTGELFF,TGTGCCAGCAGGTTAGCCGCGAACACCGGGGAGCTGTTTTTT
TRBV15,TRBJ1-2,13,NA,NA,CATSRDSFYGYTF,TGTGCCACCAGCAGAGATAGTTTCTATGGCTACACCTTC
TRBV15,TRBJ2-1,15,NA,TRBD2,CATAAIERGNNEQFF,TGTGCCACGGCGGCTATCGAGCGGGGGAACAATGAGCAGTTCTTC
TRBV28,TRBJ1-2,15,NA,NA,CASSLTDPSSTIYTF,TGTGCCAGCAGTTTAACGGATCCAAGCTCCACCATCTACACCTTC
TRBV7-9,TRBJ2-7,13,NA,NA,CASSLGGWGEQYF,TGTGCCAGCAGCTTAGGGGGATGGGGCGAGCAGTACTTC
TRBV29-1,TRBJ2-5,14,NA,NA,CSLSDTKELETQYF,TGCAGTCTCTCGGACACCAAGGAACTAGAGACCCAGTACTTC
TRBV30,TRBJ1-5,13,once,NA,CAWSIERRQPQHF,TGTGCCTGGAGTATTGAGAGGAGGCAGCCCCAGCATTTT
TRBV2,TRBJ1-1,16,NA,NA,CASSEYGGYRITEAFF,TGTGCCAGCAGTGAGTACGGTGGATACAGAATCACTGAAGCTTTCTTT
TRBV14,TRBJ2-1,15,NA,NA,CASSQVRDPTYEQFF,TGTGCCAGCAGCCAAGTCCGGGACCCGACGTATGAGCAGTTCTTC
TRBV18,TRBJ2-5,11,NA,NA,CASSRAETQYF,TGTGCCAGCTCAAGGGCAGAGACCCAGTACTTC
TRBV9,TRBJ2-2,12,NA,NA,CASSVGTGELFF,TGTGCCAGCAGCGTCGGCACCGGGGAGCTGTTTTTT
TRBV10-3,TRBJ1-2,14,NA,NA,CAISDFDTNYGYTF,TGTGCCATCAGTGATTTCGACACTAACTATGGCTACACCTTC
TRBV18,TRBJ2-2,15,NA,TRBD1,CASSADRGRIRELFF,TGTGCCAGCTCGGCTGACAGGGGGCGCATCCGGGAGCTGTTTTTT
TRBV7-8,TRBJ2-5,15,NA,NA,CASSLVGNERETQYF,TGTGCCAGCAGCTTAGTCGGAAACGAGAGGGAGACCCAGTACTTC
TRBV18,TRBJ1-4,15,once,TRBD1,CASAERTGLNEKLFF,TGTGCCAGCGCAGAGCGGACAGGGCTTAATGAAAAACTGTTTTTT
TRBV5-1,TRBJ2-3,18,NA,TRBD2,CASSSGLAGDASTDTQYF,TGCGCCAGCAGCTCAGGACTAGCGGGAGACGCTAGCACAGATACGCAGTATTTT
TRBV7-3,TRBJ2-5,14,NA,NA,CASSAAGQGETQYF,TGTGCCAGCAGCGCGGCGGGACAAGGAGAGACCCAGTACTTC
TRBV5-4,TRBJ2-3,19,NA,TRBD1,CASSSRQRTWGQGTDTQYF,TGTGCCAGCAGCTCCCGACAAAGGACATGGGGACAGGGTACAGATACGCAGTATTTT
TRBV5-1,TRBJ1-3,13,NA,NA,CASSLFEGNTIYF,TGCGCCAGCAGCTTATTCGAGGGAAACACCATATATTTT
TRBV27,TRBJ1-1,14,NA,NA,CASSPLRRSTEAFF,TGTGCCAGCAGTCCCCTGCGCAGGTCCACTGAAGCTTTCTTT
TRBV9,TRBJ2-1,16,NA,TRBD2,CASSGRAGAPPDEQFF,TGTGCCAGCAGCGGAAGAGCGGGAGCACCGCCAGATGAGCAGTTCTTC
TRBV5-4,TRBJ2-5,14,NA,NA,CASSLAGGKMTQYF,TGTGCCAGCAGTCTTGCTGGGGGAAAAATGACCCAGTACTTC
TRBV5-6,TRBJ1-5,15,NA,NA,CASSLGPPGPQPQHF,TGTGCCAGCAGCTTGGGCCCACCGGGGCCTCAGCCCCAGCATTTT
TRBV28,TRBJ2-7,14,once,NA,CASSPPGTDYEQYF,TGTGCCAGCAGTCCTCCCGGAACGGACTACGAGCAGTACTTC
TRBV18,TRBJ2-2,16,once,NA,CASSQDETGPTGELFF,TGTGCCAGCTCACAGGACGAAACAGGACCCACCGGGGAGCTGTTTTTT